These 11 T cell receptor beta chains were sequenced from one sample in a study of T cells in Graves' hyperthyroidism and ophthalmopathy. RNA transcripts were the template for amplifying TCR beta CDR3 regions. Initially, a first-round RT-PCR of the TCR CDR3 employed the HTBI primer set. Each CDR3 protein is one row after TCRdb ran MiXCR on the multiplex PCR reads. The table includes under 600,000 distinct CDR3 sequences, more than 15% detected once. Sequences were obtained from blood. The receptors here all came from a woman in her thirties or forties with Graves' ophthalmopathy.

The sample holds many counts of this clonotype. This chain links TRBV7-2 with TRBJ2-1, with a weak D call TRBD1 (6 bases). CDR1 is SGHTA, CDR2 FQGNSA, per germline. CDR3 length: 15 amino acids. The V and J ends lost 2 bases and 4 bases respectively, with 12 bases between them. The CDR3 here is CASSLSSQGYNEQFF. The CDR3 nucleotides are TGTGCCAGCAGCTTATCGTCGCAGGGGTACAATGAGCAGTTCTTC.

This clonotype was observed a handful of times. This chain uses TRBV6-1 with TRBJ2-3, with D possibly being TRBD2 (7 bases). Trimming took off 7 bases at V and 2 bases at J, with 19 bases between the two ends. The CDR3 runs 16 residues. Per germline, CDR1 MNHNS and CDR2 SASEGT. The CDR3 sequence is CASTPTGGGDTDTQYF. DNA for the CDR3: TGTGCCAGCACCCCTACGGGGGGCGGAGACACAGATACGCAGTATTTT.

The CDR3 spells CASTQHGSLAGGPSYNEQFF. The CDR3 DNA reads as TGTGCCAGCACCCAGCACGGGTCACTAGCGGGAGGGCCCTCCTACAATGAGCAGTTCTTC. This sequence joins TRBV7-9 and TRBJ2-1; 13 bases are a match to TRBD2. Trimming cost V 7 bases and J 0 bases; bases outside gene matches: 15. Looked up from germline, CDR1 is SEHNR and CDR2 is FQNEAQ (reference sequence). CDR3 length: 20 residues.

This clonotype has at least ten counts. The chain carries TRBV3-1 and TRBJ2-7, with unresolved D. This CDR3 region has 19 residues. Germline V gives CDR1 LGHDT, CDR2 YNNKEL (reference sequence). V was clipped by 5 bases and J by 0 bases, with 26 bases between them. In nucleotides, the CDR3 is TGTGCCAGCAGCAAATCCGGTCCGGCTAGTTCGAGTACCTCCTACGAGCAGTACTTC. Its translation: CASSKSGPASSSTSYEQYF.

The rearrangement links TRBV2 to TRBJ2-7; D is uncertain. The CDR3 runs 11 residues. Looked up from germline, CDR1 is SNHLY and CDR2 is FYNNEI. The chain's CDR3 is CVVVGRYEQYF. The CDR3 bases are TGTGTTGTGGTGGGCCGCTACGAGCAGTACTTC.

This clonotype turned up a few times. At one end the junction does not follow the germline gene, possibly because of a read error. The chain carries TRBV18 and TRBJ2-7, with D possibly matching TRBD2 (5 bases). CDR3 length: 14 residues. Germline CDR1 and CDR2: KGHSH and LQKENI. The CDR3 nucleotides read TGTGCCAGCTCACCGATTGCGGACCCCAGAGGGCAGGACTTC. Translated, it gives CASSPIADPRGQDF.

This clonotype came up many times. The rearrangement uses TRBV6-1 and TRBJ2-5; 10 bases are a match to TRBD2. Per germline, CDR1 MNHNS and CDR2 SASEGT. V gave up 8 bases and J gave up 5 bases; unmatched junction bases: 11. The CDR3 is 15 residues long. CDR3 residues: CASGGASGGTETQYF. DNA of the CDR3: TGTGCCAGCGGTGGGGCTAGCGGGGGTACCGAGACCCAGTACTTC.

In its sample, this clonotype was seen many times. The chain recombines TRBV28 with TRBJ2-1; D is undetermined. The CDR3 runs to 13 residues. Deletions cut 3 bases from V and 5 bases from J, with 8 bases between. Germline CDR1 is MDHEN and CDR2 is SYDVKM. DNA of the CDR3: TGTGCCAGCAGTTTGTGGGCAGACAATGAGCAGTTCTTC. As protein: CASSLWADNEQFF.

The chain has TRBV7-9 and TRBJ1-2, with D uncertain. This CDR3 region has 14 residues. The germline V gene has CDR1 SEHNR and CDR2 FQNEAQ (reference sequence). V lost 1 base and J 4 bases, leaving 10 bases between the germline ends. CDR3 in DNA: TGTGCCAGCAGCTTAGTACTGAACAGCTATGGCTACACCTTC. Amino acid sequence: CASSLVLNSYGYTF.

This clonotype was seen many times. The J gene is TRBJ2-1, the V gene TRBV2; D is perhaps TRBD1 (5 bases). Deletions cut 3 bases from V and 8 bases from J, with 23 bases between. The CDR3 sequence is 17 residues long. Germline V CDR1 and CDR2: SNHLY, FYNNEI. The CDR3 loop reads CASSESETADAVDEQFF. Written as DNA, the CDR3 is TGTGCCAGCAGTGAGTCGGAGACAGCCGATGCCGTGGATGAGCAGTTCTTC.

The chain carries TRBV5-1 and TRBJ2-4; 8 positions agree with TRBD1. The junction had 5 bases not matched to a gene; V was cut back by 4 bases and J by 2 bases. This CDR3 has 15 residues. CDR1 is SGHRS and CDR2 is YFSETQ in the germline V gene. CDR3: CASSLGQGTKNIQYF. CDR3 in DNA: TGCGCCAGCAGCCTCGGACAGGGAACCAAAAACATTCAGTACTTC.